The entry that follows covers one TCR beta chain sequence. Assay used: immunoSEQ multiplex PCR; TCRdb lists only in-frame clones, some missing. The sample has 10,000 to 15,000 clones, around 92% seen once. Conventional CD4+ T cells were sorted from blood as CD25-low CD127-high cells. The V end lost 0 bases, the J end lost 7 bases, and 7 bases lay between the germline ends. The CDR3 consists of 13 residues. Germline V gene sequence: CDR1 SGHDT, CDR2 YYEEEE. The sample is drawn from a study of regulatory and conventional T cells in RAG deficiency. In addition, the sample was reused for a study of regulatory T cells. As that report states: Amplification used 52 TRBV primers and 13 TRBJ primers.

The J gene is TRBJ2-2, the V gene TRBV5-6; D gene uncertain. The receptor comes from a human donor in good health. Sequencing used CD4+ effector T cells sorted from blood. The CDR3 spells CASSLAGFGELFF. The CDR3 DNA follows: TGTGCCAGCAGCTTGGCTGGGTTCGGGGAGCTGTTTTTT. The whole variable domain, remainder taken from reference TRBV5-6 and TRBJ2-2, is DAGVTQSPTHLIKTRGQQVTLRCSPKSGHDTVSWYQQALGQGPQFIFQYYEEEERQRGNFPDRFSGHQFPNYSSELNVNALLLGDSALYLCASSLAGFGELFFGEGSRLTVL.